Listed here are 8 T cell receptor beta chains from one sample, sequenced in a study of T cell repertoires in cytomegalovirus infection. Antigens for these TCRs are unknown. One entry per CDR3 protein, called by TCRdb with MiXCR from the reads. The repertoire holds some 940,000 distinct CDR3 sequences, with more than 25% as singletons. Here the sequenced sample was cultured CD8+ T cells from PBMCs, taken from culture after CMV antigen stimulation. These receptors were taken from a human donor in good health (CMV status not recorded). Some clones in this sample may be carry-over from other donors' samples.

This clonotype has more than one count but fewer than ten. This chain joins TRBV6-1 and TRBJ1-2; possible D gene TRBD1, 5 bases. Trimming left V 4 bases short and J 8 bases short, with 23 bases between. Germline assignment: CDR1 MNHNS and CDR2 SASEGT. CDR3 size: 16 residues. CDR3: CASSATRSDPRQGYTF. In DNA, the CDR3 is TGTGCCAGCAGTGCAACCCGCTCGGACCCAAGACAGGGCTACACCTTC.

As concerns this clonotype: A much larger clone is a single base away; this may be a read error. The chain uses TRBV7-8 and TRBJ2-1; 8 bases match TRBD1. With 4 bases clipped from V and 4 bases from J, the junction kept 9 bases outside the gene matches. Germline V lookup: CDR1 SGHVS, CDR2 FQNEAQ. The CDR3 is made up of 16 amino acids. The CDR3 here is CASSWDRTGLYNEQFF. DNA for the CDR3: TGTGCCAGCAGCTGGGACAGGACCGGGCTTTACAATGAGCAGTTCTTC.

The rearrangement joins TRBV19 to TRBJ1-2; unclear D gene. CDR3 length equals 13 residues. V lost 9 bases to trimming and J lost 4 bases, with 15 bases between them. Per the germline V gene, CDR1 is LNHDA and CDR2 is SQIVND (reference sequence). CDR3 loop: CASDPGRIYGYTF. The CDR3 nucleotides read TGTGCCAGCGATCCCGGACGGATCTATGGCTACACCTTC.

This clonotype was observed many times. This rearrangement joins TRBV7-2 to TRBJ2-5; a weak D match, TRBD2 (6 bases). Trimming took 3 bases from V and 3 from J, leaving 11 bases between them. CDR3 length equals 14 residues. Germline V gene data show CDR1 as SGHTA and CDR2 as FQGNSA. The CDR3 loop reads CASSFLADKETQYF. The CDR3 nucleotides are TGTGCCAGCAGCTTCTTAGCGGACAAAGAGACCCAGTACTTC.

This clonotype was observed at least ten times. V and J are TRBV7-6 and TRBJ1-2; D gene unclear. V was shortened by 5 bases and J by 6 bases, with 16 bases between the two germline ends. This CDR3 contains 14 residues. Germline loops: CDR1 SGHVS, CDR2 FNYEAQ. CDR3 bases: TGTGCCAGCAGCCCACTTCCGGAGGGAAATGGCTACACCTTC. It codes for CASSPLPEGNGYTF.

For this clonotype: A single base separates this from a much larger clone, so it may be a read error. This chain connects TRBV7-2 to TRBJ2-4; 8 bases line up with TRBD1. The germline gives CDR1 SGHTA, CDR2 FQGNSA. This CDR3 contains 15 residues. The CDR3 DNA reads TGTGCCAGCACCCTGAATGGACAGGGTGAAAACATTCTGTACTTC. Its translation is CASTLNGQGENILYF.

The V and J genes are TRBV5-6 and TRBJ2-5, with D unresolved. The ends were cut back, 3 bases at V and 0 bases at J, with 12 bases in the middle. The CDR3 runs 15 residues. Germline loops: CDR1 SGHDT, CDR2 YYEEEE. CDR3 sequence (DNA): TGTGCCAGCAGCTCCCTCTATGACAACCAAGAGACCCAGTACTTC. Protein product: CASSSLYDNQETQYF.

This clonotype was detected once. Its ends do not fully match the called genes, so a read error is possible. The gene calls are TRBV12-3 or TRBV12-4 and TRBJ2-2; D is unresolved. The CDR3 consists of 14 residues. The CDR3: CASSLGRRTWELFF. CDR3 in DNA: TGTGCCAGCAGTTTAGGCAGGCGCACCTGGGAGCTGTTTTTT.